These T cell receptor beta chains were read from a single sample in a study of blood T cell repertoires in COVID-19. The repertoire was sequenced with immunoSEQ multiplex PCR; TCRdb's copy has only in-frame clones and lacks some. The sample includes over 200,000 clones, less than 90% of them seen just once. Sequencing was done on a sample of peripheral blood. These receptor sequences come from a man between 35 and 55 years old with active or convalescent COVID-19. The CDR3 runs from the conserved cysteine through the conserved F or W. D genes are given only for firm matches. Size values are once, few and many counts, or a class for expanded clones, and some rows have none.

D	J	size	V	DNA	CDR3
NA	TRBJ1-4	NA	TRBV19	TGTGCCAGTAGGACAGCCTTCACTGCAACTAATGAAAAACTGTTTTTT	CASRTAFTATNEKLFF
TRBD1	TRBJ1-1	NA	TRBV5-1	TGCGCCAGCAGCTTGAAGGGGGCCCCCGGGGACACTGAAGCTTTCTTT	CASSLKGAPGDTEAFF
TRBD2	TRBJ2-1	NA	TRBV30	TGTGCCTGGAGTCAAGGCGGGAGCTCCTACAATGAGCAGTTCTTC	CAWSQGGSSYNEQFF
NA	TRBJ2-1	NA	TRBV5-5	TGTGCCAGCAGCCCGAGGGACTCGCACAATGAGCAGTTCTTC	CASSPRDSHNEQFF
TRBD1	TRBJ2-2	NA	TRBV7-9	TGTGCCAGCAGCTTACCACAGGGGAACGGGGAGCTGTTTTTT	CASSLPQGNGELFF
NA	TRBJ1-2	once	TRBV5-1	TGCGCCAGCAGCTCACTACAGGGTACTAACTATGGCTACACCTTC	CASSSLQGTNYGYTF
NA	TRBJ2-1	NA	TRBV9	TGTGCCAGCAGCGCCGGGGGGCTAGGCTCCTACAATGAGCAGTTCTTC	CASSAGGLGSYNEQFF
NA	TRBJ1-6	NA	TRBV11-2	TGTGCCAGCAGCTTAGCCTTCCTAAATTCACCCCTCCACTTT	CASSLAFLNSPLHF
NA	TRBJ1-1	NA	TRBV6-5	TGTGCCACGACGCGGACACTCATGGGGACTGAAGCTTTCTTT	CATTRTLMGTEAFF
TRBD1	TRBJ1-5	NA	TRBV15	TGTGCCACCAGCAATCTGGACAGGGCTATCAATCAGCCCCAGCATTTT	CATSNLDRAINQPQHF
NA	TRBJ1-1	NA	TRBV5-1	TGCGCCAGCAGCTTGTCAGGGGATACGAACACTGAAGCTTTCTTT	CASSLSGDTNTEAFF
TRBD1	TRBJ1-6	NA	TRBV4-2	TGTGCCAGCAGATATGGACAGGACAATTCACCCCTCCACTTT	CASRYGQDNSPLHF
NA	TRBJ1-1	NA	TRBV10-3	TGTGCCATCAGTGAGTTGGGGGGGTCAGAAACTGAAGCTTTCTTT	CAISELGGSETEAFF
TRBD1	TRBJ1-1	NA	TRBV19	TGTGCCAGTAGTATCGGCCAGGGGGCGGCTGAAGCTTTCTTT	CASSIGQGAAEAFF
NA	TRBJ2-7	few	TRBV28	TGTGCCAGCAGTTCATCAGCAGGGTTCTACGAGCAGTACTTC	CASSSSAGFYEQYF
NA	TRBJ1-5	few	TRBV5-4	TGTGCCAGCAGCTCTGGCGGACAAATCAATCAGCCCCAGCATTTT	CASSSGGQINQPQHF
TRBD1	TRBJ1-2	NA	TRBV29-1	TGCAGCGTTGACCCAGGAGGGGGCGGGAACTATGGCTACACCTTC	CSVDPGGGGNYGYTF
TRBD1	TRBJ1-1	NA	TRBV10-3	TGTGCCTTAGGACAGGGAGATTCAGCGGCTTTCTTT	CALGQGDSAAFF
TRBD2	TRBJ2-1	NA	TRBV9	TGTGCCAGCAGCGGAGCGGGGGGCGTCAACAATGAGCAGTTCTTC	CASSGAGGVNNEQFF
NA	TRBJ2-5	NA	TRBV6-5	TGTGCCAGCAGTTACAGTCGAGGGCGTCAAGAGACCCAGTACTTC	CASSYSRGRQETQYF
TRBD1	TRBJ1-5	once	TRBV2	TGTGCCAGCAGAGAGGACAGGTACGTTAATCAGCCCCAGCATTTT	CASREDRYVNQPQHF
NA	TRBJ2-2	NA	TRBV13	TGTGCCAGCTTATTTGGGCTGAACACCGGGGAGCTGTTTTTT	CASLFGLNTGELFF
NA	TRBJ1-2	NA	TRBV29-1	TGCAGCGTCGAACAGGGTAACTATGGCTACACCTTC	CSVEQGNYGYTF
TRBD1	TRBJ1-1	NA	TRBV6-6	TGTGCCAGCAGGCAGGACAGGGGAAACACTGAAGCTTTCTTT	CASRQDRGNTEAFF